Listed below are T cell receptor beta chains from one sample, sequenced in a study of blood T cell repertoires in COVID-19. The data were produced by immunoSEQ multiplex PCR, yet TCRdb's version contains in-frame clones alone and is incomplete. The sample has about 270,000 clones, approximately 90% seen once. Sample: PBMCs or T cells enriched from blood (not recorded which). These receptor sequences come from a man in his forties who had been exposed to COVID-19. The CDR3 runs from the conserved cysteine through the conserved F or W. The order of the fields is CDR3 DNA, CDR3 protein, V gene, D gene, J gene, clone size. A D gene is named only where the DNA matches it firmly. Expanded clones get a size class; other rows say once, few or many, or leave the size out.

DNA: TGTGCCAGCAGCCTCCAGGGATCAGTTTTCTACAATGAGCAGTTCTTC; CDR3: CASSLQGSVFYNEQFF; V: TRBV11-3; D: -; J: TRBJ2-1; size: -
DNA: TGCGCCAGCAGCTGGGGGACAGGGGTTAACAATGAGCAGTTCTTC; CDR3: CASSWGTGVNNEQFF; V: TRBV5-1; D: TRBD1; J: TRBJ2-1; size: -
DNA: TGTGCCAGCAGCGAGCAGACAGGGGGCAATGAGCAGTTCTTC; CDR3: CASSEQTGGNEQFF; V: TRBV5-6; D: TRBD1; J: TRBJ2-1; size: -
DNA: TGTGCCAGCAGCTTAGTGGGGGATTTAGGGGGAGTGGGCTACACCTTC; CDR3: CASSLVGDLGGVGYTF; V: TRBV7-2; D: -; J: TRBJ1-2; size: -
DNA: TGTGCCAGCAGCCCCCCTAGCGGGAGTAGATTGGGCACCGGGGAGCTGTTTTTT; CDR3: CASSPPSGSRLGTGELFF; V: TRBV9; D: TRBD2; J: TRBJ2-2; size: -
DNA: TGTGCCAGCAGCCACGGACAGGGGGCTCGTGACACTGAAGCTTTCTTT; CDR3: CASSHGQGARDTEAFF; V: TRBV6-2/TRBV6-3; D: TRBD1; J: TRBJ1-1; size: -
DNA: TGTGCCAGCAGCAAAAACGCTCCGAGAGTGGAGACCCAGTACTTC; CDR3: CASSKNAPRVETQYF; V: TRBV11-3; D: -; J: TRBJ2-5; size: -
DNA: TGCGCCAGCAGCGGGGACAGGGCTAGCTCTGGAAACACCATATATTTT; CDR3: CASSGDRASSGNTIYF; V: TRBV5-1; D: TRBD1; J: TRBJ1-3; size: -
DNA: TGTGCCAGCAGCTACAGTTTCCCCGGGGAGCTGTTTTTT; CDR3: CASSYSFPGELFF; V: TRBV3-1/TRBV3-2; D: -; J: TRBJ2-2; size: -
DNA: TGTGCCAGCAGTCGTGACTTGAGCTCCTACAATGAGCAGTTCTTC; CDR3: CASSRDLSSYNEQFF; V: TRBV7-2; D: -; J: TRBJ2-1; size: -
DNA: TGTGCCAGCAGCTTTGGACAGGCCATCACAGATACGCAGTATTTT; CDR3: CASSFGQAITDTQYF; V: TRBV5-4; D: TRBD1; J: TRBJ2-3; size: -
DNA: TGCAGCGTTGAAGATCGTCGGCAGGGGGCATACGAGCAGTACTTC; CDR3: CSVEDRRQGAYEQYF; V: TRBV29-1; D: TRBD1; J: TRBJ2-7; size: -
DNA: TGTGCCAGCAGCTTATTTACAGGGGAAGAAAAACTGTTTTTT; CDR3: CASSLFTGEEKLFF; V: TRBV7-9; D: TRBD1; J: TRBJ1-4; size: -
DNA: TGTGCCAGTACCCTTGTGGGGGGGAATTCACCCCTCCACTTT; CDR3: CASTLVGGNSPLHF; V: TRBV19; D: -; J: TRBJ1-6; size: -
DNA: TGTGCCAGCAGTCTCGGACAGTCTGAAGCTTTCTTT; CDR3: CASSLGQSEAFF; V: TRBV2; D: -; J: TRBJ1-1; size: -
DNA: TGTGCCAGCAGTCCCGGGACAGCAGATAATAGCAATCAGCCCCAGCATTTT; CDR3: CASSPGTADNSNQPQHF; V: TRBV6-6; D: TRBD1; J: TRBJ1-5; size: few
DNA: TGCGCCAGCAGCTCAGGGGGGTCGAACACTGAAGCTTTCTTT; CDR3: CASSSGGSNTEAFF; V: TRBV5-1; D: TRBD1; J: TRBJ1-1; size: -
DNA: TGTGCCACCAGCAGAGATCAGAGGGCCAGGGGAGGGGAAAAACTGTTTTTT; CDR3: CATSRDQRARGGEKLFF; V: TRBV15; D: -; J: TRBJ1-4; size: once
DNA: TGTGCCAGCTCACAAGACCGCGGTGGGAGCAATCAGCCCCAGCATTTT; CDR3: CASSQDRGGSNQPQHF; V: TRBV18; D: -; J: TRBJ1-5; size: -
DNA: TGTGCCAGCAGCCGCCCGGGGTTCCATGAGCAGTTCTTC; CDR3: CASSRPGFHEQFF; V: TRBV5-4; D: -; J: TRBJ2-1; size: -
DNA: TGTGCCACCAGTGATTGGACTGACCCACACACAGATACGCAGTATTTT; CDR3: CATSDWTDPHTDTQYF; V: TRBV24-1; D: -; J: TRBJ2-3; size: few
DNA: TGTGCCAGTAGTATAGGGGCTAGCGGGAACAACGAGCAGTACTTC; CDR3: CASSIGASGNNEQYF; V: TRBV19; D: TRBD2; J: TRBJ2-7; size: -
DNA: TGTGCCAGCAGGACAGCCTACTATGGCTACACCTTC; CDR3: CASRTAYYGYTF; V: TRBV12-3/TRBV12-4; D: -; J: TRBJ1-2; size: -
DNA: TGTGCCAGCACGGGGGATGGAAATGAAGCTTTCTTT; CDR3: CASTGDGNEAFF; V: TRBV2; D: -; J: TRBJ1-1; size: -
DNA: TGTGCCAGCAGCCCTACAGGCCCCAATCAGCCCCAGCATTTT; CDR3: CASSPTGPNQPQHF; V: TRBV27; D: -; J: TRBJ1-5; size: -
DNA: TGTGCCAGCAGTCCAAGTCGGGGAGGGTCTGGAAACACCATATATTTT; CDR3: CASSPSRGGSGNTIYF; V: TRBV5-5; D: -; J: TRBJ1-3; size: -
DNA: TGTGCCAGCTCACGGACTAGAGGGGGGGAGACCCAGTACTTC; CDR3: CASSRTRGGETQYF; V: TRBV18; D: -; J: TRBJ2-5; size: -
DNA: TGTGCTAGTGGTTTGGTACGGGACTCCTATGGCTACACCTTC; CDR3: CASGLVRDSYGYTF; V: TRBV12-5; D: -; J: TRBJ1-2; size: -
DNA: TGTGCCAGCAGCTTAGATCGTTACGCGGCCTACACCTTC; CDR3: CASSLDRYAAYTF; V: TRBV11-3; D: -; J: TRBJ1-2; size: once
DNA: TGCGCCAGCAGCCAAGAGACAGGGGGCCAGCCCCAGCATTTT; CDR3: CASSQETGGQPQHF; V: TRBV4-1; D: TRBD1; J: TRBJ1-5; size: few
DNA: TGCGCCAGCAGCCCCCGAACCGGGACAGGGGTCCACGAGCAGTACTTC; CDR3: CASSPRTGTGVHEQYF; V: TRBV5-1; D: TRBD1; J: TRBJ2-7; size: -
DNA: TGTGCCAGTAGTGCTTACAGGGGGCGCGCTCAGCCCCAGCATTTT; CDR3: CASSAYRGRAQPQHF; V: TRBV19; D: TRBD1; J: TRBJ1-5; size: -
DNA: TGCACCAGCAGTGAGGAGGACAACTGGGAGACCCAGTACTTC; CDR3: CTSSEEDNWETQYF; V: TRBV10-1; D: -; J: TRBJ2-5; size: -
DNA: TGTGCCAGCAGTCTCAGGGGGCTCTCTGGAAACACCATATATTTT; CDR3: CASSLRGLSGNTIYF; V: TRBV7-9; D: TRBD1; J: TRBJ1-3; size: -
DNA: TGTGCCAGCAGTCTGTCGGCTGGGGTCAGGGGAGATACGCAGTATTTT; CDR3: CASSLSAGVRGDTQYF; V: TRBV7-3; D: -; J: TRBJ2-3; size: -
DNA: TGTGCCTGGAGAACGACAGGCAACTCTGGAAACACCATATATTTT; CDR3: CAWRTTGNSGNTIYF; V: TRBV30; D: -; J: TRBJ1-3; size: -
DNA: TGCAGCGTGGCGGATATGAGCAATCAGCCCCAGCATTTT; CDR3: CSVADMSNQPQHF; V: TRBV29-1; D: -; J: TRBJ1-5; size: -
DNA: TGTGCCAGCAGCCGAGCGGGAGGGCCCGAGCAGTACTTC; CDR3: CASSRAGGPEQYF; V: TRBV12-3/TRBV12-4; D: TRBD2; J: TRBJ2-7; size: -
DNA: TGTGCCAGCAGCCTACAGGGGGACACTGAAGCTTTCTTT; CDR3: CASSLQGDTEAFF; V: TRBV2; D: TRBD1; J: TRBJ1-1; size: -
DNA: TGTGCCAGCACCGCCAGTAATGAAAAACTGTTTTTT; CDR3: CASTASNEKLFF; V: TRBV12-3/TRBV12-4; D: -; J: TRBJ1-4; size: -
DNA: TGTGCCAGCAGCTTAGGACAGGGTGAAAAACTGTTTTTT; CDR3: CASSLGQGEKLFF; V: TRBV7-9; D: TRBD1; J: TRBJ1-4; size: once